Listed below are T cell receptor beta chains from one sample, sequenced in a study of CXCR3-negative and CXCR3-positive naive CD8 T cells. Following a re-call of the 5' RACE reads, TCRdb has one entry per CDR3 protein and lacks DNA. The table counts fewer than 95,000 distinct CDR3 sequences; approximately 1.7% lies in the top ten. The sequenced material came from naive CXCR3- CD8+ T cells from blood. The source of these receptors is a human donor in good health. Some clones in this sample may be carry-over from other donors' samples. The CDR3 runs from the conserved cysteine through the conserved F or W.

v_gene	j_gene	CDR3aa
TRBV29-1	TRBJ2-1	CSVDEAGAHSTEQFF
TRBV5-6	TRBJ1-2	CASSRQQGIYGYTF
TRBV11-2	TRBJ2-5	CASSLDETWYQETQYF
TRBV20-1	TRBJ2-5	CSARGGKRGGPETQYF
TRBV20-1	TRBJ2-1	CSASPDSSSYNEQFF
TRBV4-2	TRBJ2-7	CASSQGQAGASYEQYF
TRBV29-1	TRBJ2-7	CSVEGTGWQGNEQYF
TRBV2	TRBJ2-3	CASRSGTIDTQYF
TRBV12-3/TRBV12-4	TRBJ1-1	CASSFTGTEAFF
TRBV28	TRBJ2-1	CASSERSSYNEQFF
TRBV15	TRBJ2-1	CATSLRGREYNEQFF
TRBV29-1	TRBJ2-1	CSVESGGNNEQFF
TRBV7-9	TRBJ1-1	CASSQTGFGTEAFF
TRBV4-3	TRBJ2-5	CASSQDWGNIETQYF
TRBV27	TRBJ2-1	CASSLLGSDEQFF
TRBV7-9	TRBJ1-5	CASSLGPNQPQHF
TRBV29-1	TRBJ1-5	CSVVSGRGNQPQHF
TRBV7-9	TRBJ2-1	CASSLGGTGLFF
TRBV28	TRBJ2-2	CASSLFTVLAGAGELFF
TRBV7-9	TRBJ2-7	CASSPYPGTSGKDSYEQYF
TRBV5-6	TRBJ1-5	CASSLTGDSNQPQHF
TRBV29-1	TRBJ2-1	CSAVTSGGDEQFF
TRBV28	TRBJ1-4	CASSLPLTGAEKLFF
TRBV28	TRBJ2-1	CASSFPGQGYNEQFF
TRBV14	TRBJ1-2	CASSQVGTGPYGYTF
TRBV29-1	TRBJ2-3	CSVELAGAEGDTQYF
TRBV28	TRBJ2-3	CASSLSLRTDSSNTQYF
TRBV25-1	TRBJ2-7	CASRPAGTYEQYF
TRBV6-6	TRBJ2-7	CASSYYHEQYF
TRBV6-5	TRBJ2-2	CASSYSGNTGELFF
TRBV2	TRBJ2-1	CASSELAGGNEQFF
TRBV29-1	TRBJ2-5	CSVIYYRGSPNQETQYF
TRBV5-6	TRBJ2-1	CASSPWGVHEQFF
TRBV12-3/TRBV12-4	TRBJ2-7	CASSYRDKTYEQYF
TRBV7-9	TRBJ1-2	CASTASTSSYGYTF
TRBV7-8	TRBJ1-1	CASSLVVSAGVAEAFF
TRBV5-1	TRBJ2-1	CATPARTGGLTYNEQFF
TRBV29-1	TRBJ2-3	CSVGRGQGNYTDTQYF
TRBV29-1	TRBJ2-5	CSVESHSDRYKETQYF
TRBV29-1	TRBJ2-5	CSVDKPYQETQYF
TRBV28	TRBJ1-3	CASSFTGGSGNTIYF
TRBV20-1	TRBJ2-3	CSASDREPDTQYF
TRBV5-4	TRBJ2-2	CASSLWDKLGTGELFF
TRBV7-3	TRBJ1-1	CASSPPGQVNTEAFF
TRBV29-1	TRBJ1-2	CSVRQDSGYTF
TRBV25-1	TRBJ2-5	CASSDRGRQETQYF
TRBV29-1	TRBJ2-1	CSVEGGLAGVGSYNEQFF
TRBV12-5	TRBJ2-1	CASGFIADSSYNEQFF
TRBV19	TRBJ1-1	CASSIVSPTGTEAFF
TRBV4-3	TRBJ2-7	CASSQDGRGAYEQYF
TRBV7-2	TRBJ2-5	CASSPGTLPFQETQYF
TRBV2	TRBJ2-5	CASSGLAGKPQETQYF
TRBV7-9	TRBJ1-1	CASSLAGRPRAFF
TRBV6-2/TRBV6-3	TRBJ2-2	CASSSTPGQTNTGELFF
TRBV7-9	TRBJ2-7	CASSDRDASYEQYF
TRBV6-2/TRBV6-3	TRBJ1-1	CASSWGTGGYSNTEAFF
TRBV29-1	TRBJ1-2	CSVDPTGHYGYTF
TRBV5-1	TRBJ2-7	CASSLEGNNYEQYF
TRBV29-1	TRBJ2-1	CSVGLAGETYNEQFF
TRBV7-9	TRBJ2-3	CASPGYTDTQYF